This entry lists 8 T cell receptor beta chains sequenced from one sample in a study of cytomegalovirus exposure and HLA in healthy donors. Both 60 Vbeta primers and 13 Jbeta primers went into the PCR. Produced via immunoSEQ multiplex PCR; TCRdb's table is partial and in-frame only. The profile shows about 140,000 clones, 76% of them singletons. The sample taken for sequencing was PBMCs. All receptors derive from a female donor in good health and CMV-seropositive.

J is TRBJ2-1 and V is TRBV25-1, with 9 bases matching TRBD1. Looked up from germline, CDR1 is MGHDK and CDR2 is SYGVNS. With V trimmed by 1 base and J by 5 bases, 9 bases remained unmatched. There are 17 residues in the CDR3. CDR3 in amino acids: CASSESIRDRADNEQFF. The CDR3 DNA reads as TGTGCCAGCAGTGAATCTATTCGGGACAGGGCTGACAATGAGCAGTTCTTC.

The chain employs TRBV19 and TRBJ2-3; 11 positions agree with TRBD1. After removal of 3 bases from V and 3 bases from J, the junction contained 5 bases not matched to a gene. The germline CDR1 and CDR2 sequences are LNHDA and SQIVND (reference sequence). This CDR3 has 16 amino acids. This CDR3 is CASSIWDRGRTDTQYF. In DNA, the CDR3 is TGTGCCAGTAGTATTTGGGACAGGGGGAGAACAGATACGCAGTATTTT.

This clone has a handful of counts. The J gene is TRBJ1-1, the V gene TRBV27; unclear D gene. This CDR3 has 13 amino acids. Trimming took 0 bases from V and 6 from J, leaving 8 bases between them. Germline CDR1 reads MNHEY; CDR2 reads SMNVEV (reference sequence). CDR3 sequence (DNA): TGTGCCAGCAGTTTATCCGGGGAGGCTGAAGCTTTCTTT. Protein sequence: CASSLSGEAEAFF.

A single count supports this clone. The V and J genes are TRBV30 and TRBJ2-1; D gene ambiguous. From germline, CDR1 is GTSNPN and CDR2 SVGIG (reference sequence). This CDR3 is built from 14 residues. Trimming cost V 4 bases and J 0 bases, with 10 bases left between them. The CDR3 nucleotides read TGTGCCTGGACGTGGGCCCTCTCCTACAATGAGCAGTTCTTC. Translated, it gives CAWTWALSYNEQFF.

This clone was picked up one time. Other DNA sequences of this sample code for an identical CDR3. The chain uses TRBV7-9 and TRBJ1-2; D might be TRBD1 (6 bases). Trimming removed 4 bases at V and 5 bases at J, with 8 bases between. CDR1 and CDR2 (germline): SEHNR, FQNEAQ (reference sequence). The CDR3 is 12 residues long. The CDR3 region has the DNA TGTGCCAGCAGCTCGACAGGTTATGGCTACACCTTC. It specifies CASSSTGYGYTF.

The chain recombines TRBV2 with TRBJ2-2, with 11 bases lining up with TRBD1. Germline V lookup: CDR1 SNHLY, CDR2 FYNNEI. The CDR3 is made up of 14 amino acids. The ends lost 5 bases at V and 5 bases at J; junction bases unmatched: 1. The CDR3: CASSRDRGTGELFF. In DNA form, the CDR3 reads TGTGCCAGCAGTAGGGACAGGGGGACCGGGGAGCTGTTTTTT.

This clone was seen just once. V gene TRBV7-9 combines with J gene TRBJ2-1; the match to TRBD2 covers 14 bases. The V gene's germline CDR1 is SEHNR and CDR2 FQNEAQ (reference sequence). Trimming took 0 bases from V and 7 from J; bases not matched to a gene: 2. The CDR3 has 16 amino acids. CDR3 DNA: TGTGCCAGCAGCTTAGCCGGGACTAGCGGGAGTAATGAGCAGTTCTTC. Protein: CASSLAGTSGSNEQFF.

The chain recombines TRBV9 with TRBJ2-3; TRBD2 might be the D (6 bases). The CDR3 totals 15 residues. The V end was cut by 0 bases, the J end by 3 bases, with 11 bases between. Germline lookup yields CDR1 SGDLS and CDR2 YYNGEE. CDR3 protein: CASSVEPGVTDTQYF. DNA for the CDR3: TGTGCCAGCAGCGTAGAACCGGGGGTAACAGATACGCAGTATTTT.